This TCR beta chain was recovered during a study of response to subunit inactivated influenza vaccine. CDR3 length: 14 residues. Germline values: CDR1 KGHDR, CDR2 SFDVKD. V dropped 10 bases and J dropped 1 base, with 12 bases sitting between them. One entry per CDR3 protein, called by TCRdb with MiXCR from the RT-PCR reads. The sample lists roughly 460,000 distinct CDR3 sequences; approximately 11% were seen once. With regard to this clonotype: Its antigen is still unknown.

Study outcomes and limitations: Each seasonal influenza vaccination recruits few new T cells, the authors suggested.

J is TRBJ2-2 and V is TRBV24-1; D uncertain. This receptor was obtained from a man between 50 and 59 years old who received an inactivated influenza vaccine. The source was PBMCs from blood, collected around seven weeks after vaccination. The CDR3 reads CATGLGENTGELFF. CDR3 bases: TGTGCCACAGGGCTCGGTGAGAACACCGGGGAGCTGTTTTTT.